A selection of T cell receptor beta chains follows, all from one sample in a study of cytomegalovirus exposure and HLA in healthy donors. Sequenced by immunoSEQ multiplex PCR; TCRdb stores in-frame clones only, minus some. The profile shows more than 150,000 clones, 85% of them singletons. The sample was PBMCs. The receptor set was obtained from a woman aged 18-29 years in good health and CMV-seronegative. Each CDR3 is given with its conserved first and last residue. Each record gives: V gene, J gene, clone size, D gene, CDR3 DNA, CDR3 protein. The D gene is left open where the match is weak. Clone size is not always given. Where it is, it says once, few, many or a class for expanded clones.

>TRBV28|TRBJ2-5|once|TRBD1
TGTGCCAGCAGGGAAACCAGGGGGCGGGCTAGTCAAGAGACCCAGTACTTC
CASRETRGRASQETQYF
>TRBV19|TRBJ1-4|.|.
TGTGCCTCCCAGGACGGGGGGCCCAATGAAAAACTGTTTTTT
CASQDGGPNEKLFF
>TRBV6-4|TRBJ1-6|few|.
TGTGCCAGCAGTAAGGGTGGGGCTCAGTTAATCTACAATTCACCCCTCCACTTT
CASSKGGAQLIYNSPLHF
>TRBV12-5|TRBJ2-3|.|TRBD2
TGTGCTAGTGGTTTCGTGGGATTGCAGCGGGAGGGCACAGATACGCAGTATTTT
CASGFVGLQREGTDTQYF
>TRBV7-9|TRBJ2-1|few|.
TGTGCCAGCAGCGAGGGATTCCACAATGAGCAGTTCTTC
CASSEGFHNEQFF
>TRBV7-2|TRBJ1-2|.|.
TGTGCCAGCAGCTTAGATCGGGGATATGGCTACACCTTC
CASSLDRGYGYTF
>TRBV11-3|TRBJ1-2|.|.
TGTGCCAGCAGCTTAGAAATACAGGAAAACTATGGCTACACCTTC
CASSLEIQENYGYTF
>TRBV15|TRBJ2-5|.|.
TGTGCCACCAGCAGGGTGGCCGTTATGGGGGGAGAGACCCAGTACTTC
CATSRVAVMGGETQYF
>TRBV19|TRBJ2-7|.|TRBD1
TGTGCCAGTGCCGGGACAGGGGGCGTCGAGCAGTACTTC
CASAGTGGVEQYF
>TRBV5-1|TRBJ2-2|.|TRBD1
TGCGCCAGCAGCTTCGCAGGGGGTTCGGGCGGGGAGCTGTTTTTT
CASSFAGGSGGELFF
>TRBV7-8|TRBJ2-7|.|.
TGTGCCAGCAGCCCGAGCCCTTTGGAGGAAACCTACGAGCAGTACTTC
CASSPSPLEETYEQYF
>TRBV4-2|TRBJ2-1|.|TRBD2
TGTGCCAGCAGCCAAGATAAGGCGGGGGGAGACAATGAGCAGTTCTTC
CASSQDKAGGDNEQFF
>TRBV29-1|TRBJ2-7|once|TRBD1
TGCAGCGTTTTATCGGGACAGGACTACGAGCAGTACTTC
CSVLSGQDYEQYF